The 7 T cell receptor beta chains presented below share a single source sample, sequenced in a study of cytomegalovirus exposure and HLA in healthy donors. 13 Jbeta primers and 60 Vbeta primers were used for the PCR. The data were produced by immunoSEQ multiplex PCR, yet TCRdb's version contains in-frame clones alone and is incomplete. The sample table sets out more than 130,000 clones. The sample comprised PBMCs. All receptors derive from a man aged 40-55 years in good health and CMV-seronegative.

The chain joins TRBV21-1 to TRBJ1-5; no check of the table's D call, TRBD1, against the DNA was made. TRBV21-1 represents a pseudogene. The CDR3 extends over 13 amino acids. The CDR3 spells CASGDSSNQPQHF. In nucleotides, the CDR3 is TGTGCAAGCGGGGACAGTAGCAATCAGCCCCAGCATTTT.

The gene calls are TRBV5-5 and TRBJ1-6; 7 bases match TRBD1. CDR1 is SGHKS and CDR2 is YYEKEE in the germline V gene (reference sequence). Trimming took 0 bases from V and 0 from J; bases not matched to a gene: 6. CDR3 length equals 18 residues. The CDR3 nucleotides are TGTGCCAGCAGCTTGGAGGGACAGAGAAGCTCCTATAATTCACCCCTCCACTTT. Amino acid sequence: CASSLEGQRSSYNSPLHF.

The rearrangement links TRBV21-1 to TRBJ1-1. TRBV21-1 is a listed pseudogene. The CDR3 has 15 amino acids. CDR3 loop: CASSKPRTGFTEAFF. CDR3 DNA sequence: TGTGCCAGCAGCAAACCCCGGACGGGGTTCACTGAAGCTTTCTTT.

This chain links TRBV5-1 with TRBJ2-5; the match to TRBD2 covers 7 bases. The V and J ends lost 2 bases and 3 bases, in that order; junction bases with no gene match: 1. The germline CDR1 and CDR2 sequences are SGHRS and YFSETQ. This CDR3 has 13 amino acids. The chain's CDR3 is CASSFGGEETQYF. In DNA form, the CDR3 reads TGCGCCAGCAGCTTTGGGGGGGAAGAGACCCAGTACTTC.

The rearrangement joins TRBV5-1 to TRBJ1-4; 7 bases are a match to TRBD1. The J segment lost 5 bases and the V segment lost 4 bases, leaving 11 bases of the junction unmatched. The CDR3 is 16 residues long. Germline lookup yields CDR1 SGHRS and CDR2 YFSETQ. CDR3 bases: TGCGCCAGCAGCACGGGACAGCCGAGCCTGAATGAAAAACTGTTTTTT. Translating gives CASSTGQPSLNEKLFF.

This chain connects TRBV6-6 to TRBJ1-1; tentatively, D is TRBD1 (5 bases). The CDR3 consists of 14 residues. Per the germline V gene, CDR1 is MNHNY and CDR2 is SVGAGI (reference sequence). V was cut by 7 bases and J by 1 base, with 13 bases left in between. CDR3 bases: TGTGCCAGCATCCCCGGCGGGGCGAACACTGAAGCTTTCTTT. Amino acids: CASIPGGANTEAFF.

The chain combines TRBV27 with TRBJ2-7; 9 nucleotides agree with TRBD1. Germline CDR1 is MNHEY and CDR2 is SMNVEV (reference sequence). This CDR3 comprises 15 residues. V was pared by 5 bases and J by 1 base, with 6 bases of the junction left unmatched. CDR3 in amino acids: CASSMTGGLSYEQYF. The DNA of the CDR3 is TGTGCCAGCAGTATGACAGGGGGGCTTTCCTACGAGCAGTACTTC.